Below are 12 T cell receptor beta chains sequenced from a single sample in a study of T-cell reconstitution after alpha-beta-depleted transplantation in children (dated by TCRdb to 2016 to 2017). The label giving this sample's treatment or condition can be read as: allogeneic hematopoietic cell transplantation with graft depleted of TCRalphabeta T cells and CD19 B cells. Library preparation employed PCR. TCRdb records Illumina HiSeq 2500 as the sequencer. TCR library preparation used molecular barcoding, with unique molecular identifiers applied to normalize quantification of the TCRbeta repertoire. TCRdb handled the public reads itself, with Q25 trimming in fastp and clone calling in MiXCR, and kept productive beta chains. Duplicate CDR3 protein sequences are folded into a single record with the most common DNA and genes. This sample comprises around 80,000 distinct CDR3 sequences, 15% to 20% of them detected only once. The ten largest clones add up to approximately 55% of the sample.

This sample comprised PBMCs, mostly from graft donor cells, obtained 360 days after TCRalphabeta/CD19-depleted stem cell transplant. The source of these receptors is a male patient aged 2 to 10 who had a stem cell transplant for acute lymphoblastic leukemia, so the T cells may come from the graft donor.

This clonotype was seen only a few times. The V call is TRBV4-2, the J call TRBJ2-1, with D unresolved. V gave up 0 bases and J gave up 1 base, with 10 bases separating them. Germline lookup yields CDR1 LGHNA and CDR2 YNFKEQ. The CDR3 is 16 residues long. The CDR3 spells CASSQDLGYSYNEQFF. In DNA form, the CDR3 reads TGTGCCAGCAGCCAAGATTTAGGCTATTCCTACAATGAGCAGTTCTTC.

The chain combines TRBV20-1 with TRBJ2-1; TRBD2 is a possible D gene (6 bases). This CDR3 is 15 amino acids long. Trimming shortened V by 0 bases and J by 3 bases, and 12 bases separated the two germline ends. The germline gives CDR1 DFQATT, CDR2 SNEGSKA (reference sequence). As DNA, the CDR3 is TGCAGTGCTAGAGATGCGGAGGGAGGCTACAATGAGCAGTTCTTC. Protein sequence: CSARDAEGGYNEQFF.

This chain links TRBV5-6 with TRBJ2-7; 10 positions match TRBD2. Unmatched junction bases numbered 9, after V lost 1 base and J lost 2 bases. Germline loops: CDR1 SGHDT, CDR2 YYEEEE. There are 17 residues in the CDR3. The CDR3 reads CASSLRPAGLATYEQYF. The DNA of the CDR3 is TGTGCCAGCAGCTTGAGGCCGGCGGGACTAGCGACCTACGAGCAGTACTTC.

About this clonotype itself: A much larger clone differs from this one at a single base, so this may be a read error. J is TRBJ2-1 and V is TRBV7-9; D tentatively reads TRBD1 or TRBD2 (5 bases each). The CDR3 runs 15 residues. Germline CDR1 reads SEHNR; CDR2 reads FQNEAQ (reference sequence). CDR3 sequence (DNA): TGTGCCAGCAGTCACAGGAGAGGGGAGACCAATGAGCAGTCCTTC. This encodes CASSHRRGETNEQSF.

This rearrangement joins TRBV4-1 to TRBJ2-7; D is tentatively TRBD1 or TRBD2 (5 bases each). V was pared by 6 bases and J by 0 bases, with 15 bases between. The CDR3 covers 15 residues. Germline loops: CDR1 MGHRA, CDR2 YSYEKL. CDR3 DNA: TGCGCCAGCAGTCCCGGGACCCAGAGCTCCTACGAGCAGTACTTC. It translates to CASSPGTQSSYEQYF.

This clonotype turned up a few times. The CDR3 DNA is TGTGCCAGCAGTTTATCTGGCTCAGATACGCAGTATTTT. Amino acid sequence: CASSLSGSDTQYF. The chain combines TRBV27 with TRBJ2-3; no firm D call. This CDR3 region has 13 residues. Germline V gene lookup returns CDR1 MNHEY and CDR2 SMNVEV (reference sequence). Trimming shortened V by 0 bases and J by 4 bases, and 5 bases separated the two germline ends.

J is TRBJ1-5 and V is TRBV12-3 or TRBV12-4, with TRBD1 matching 7 bases. With V trimmed by 6 bases and J by 7 bases, 6 bases remained unmatched. This CDR3 has 13 residues. Written as DNA, the CDR3 is TGTGCCAGCAGACGACAGGGAGGCCAGCCCCAGCATTTT. It codes for CASRRQGGQPQHF.

This clonotype came up a few times. The chain links TRBV7-2 to TRBJ2-1; D remains ambiguous. Looked up from germline, CDR1 is SGHTA and CDR2 is FQGNSA. V was clipped by 1 base and J by 5 bases, with 12 bases between them. This CDR3 has 15 amino acids. CDR3 loop: CASSLVSTSNNEQFF. For the CDR3, the DNA is TGTGCCAGCAGCTTAGTTTCAACGAGCAACAATGAGCAGTTCTTC.

A few counts support this clonotype. The chain employs TRBV6-5 and TRBJ1-1; D might be TRBD1 (6 bases). The CDR3 totals 14 residues. V lost 0 bases and J lost 3, with 8 bases in between. The germline gives CDR1 MNHEY, CDR2 SVGAGI. This CDR3 reads CASSYSTGHTEAFF. CDR3 DNA sequence: TGTGCCAGCAGTTACTCAACAGGGCACACTGAAGCTTTCTTT.

V gene TRBV20-1 combines with J gene TRBJ2-7; a possible D gene is TRBD1 (6 bases). The CDR3 spans 13 residues. The V and J ends lost 6 bases and 1 base respectively, with 13 bases between them. CDR1 and CDR2 from the germline V gene are DFQATT and SNEGSKA (reference sequence). The CDR3 here is CSAPGRGSYEQYF. DNA for the CDR3: TGCAGTGCCCCGGGCAGGGGATCCTACGAGCAGTACTTC.

The chain couples TRBV7-9 to TRBJ2-1, with a weak D call TRBD1 (5 bases). The V gene lost 8 bases and the J gene lost 1 base, with 15 bases spanning the gap. In germline, CDR1 is SEHNR, CDR2 FQNEAQ (reference sequence). This CDR3 spans 15 amino acids. The CDR3: CASFLGLESYNEQFF. Here the CDR3 DNA reads TGTGCCAGCTTCCTGGGGCTAGAGTCCTACAATGAGCAGTTCTTC.

This clonotype is judged large. V is TRBV20-1 and J is TRBJ2-3, with 7 bases matching TRBD2. The CDR3 has 15 amino acids. Germline loops: CDR1 DFQATT, CDR2 SNEGSKA (reference sequence). Losses at the gene ends were 5 bases for V and 2 bases for J; bases not matched to a gene: 10. CDR3 in DNA: TGCAGTGCTGGTATCCGGGGGGAGGACACAGATACGCAGTATTTT. It specifies CSAGIRGEDTDTQYF.